This T cell receptor (beta chain) comes out of a study of OX40 agonist ivuxolimab in advanced cancers. At the level of the study: Eligibility rules accepted prior anti-PD-1, anti-PD-L1 or anti-CTLA-4 therapy, and over 30% had some.

Some clones are missing from TCRdb's copy, which holds only in-frame ones; the method was immunoSEQ multiplex PCR. The table shows tens of thousands of clones, with 89% occurring only once. The V gene lost 5 bases and the J gene lost 3 bases, with 13 bases spanning the gap. The V gene's germline CDR1 is GTSNPN and CDR2 SVGIG (reference sequence). CDR3 size: 13 residues. The sequence derives from an adult with an advanced solid tumor such as melanoma, head and neck, liver or kidney cancer. The input for sequencing was CD4+ or CD8+ T cells sorted from blood, taken in a trial of the OX40 agonist ivuxolimab. The J gene is TRBJ1-1, the V gene TRBV30; D call uncertain. The CDR3: CAWGREMDTEAFF. Written as DNA, the CDR3 is TGTGCCTGGGGGAGGGAGATGGACACTGAAGCTTTCTTT.